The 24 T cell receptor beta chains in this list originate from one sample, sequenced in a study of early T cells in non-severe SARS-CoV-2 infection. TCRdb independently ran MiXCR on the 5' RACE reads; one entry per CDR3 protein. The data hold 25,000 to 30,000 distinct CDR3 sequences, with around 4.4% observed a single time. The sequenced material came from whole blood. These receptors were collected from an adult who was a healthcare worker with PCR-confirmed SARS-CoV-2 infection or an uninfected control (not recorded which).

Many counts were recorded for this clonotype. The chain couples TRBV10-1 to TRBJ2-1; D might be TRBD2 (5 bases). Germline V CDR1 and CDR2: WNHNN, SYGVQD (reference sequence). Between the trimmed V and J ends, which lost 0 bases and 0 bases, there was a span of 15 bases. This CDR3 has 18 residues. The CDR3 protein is CASSESPGRWYSYNEQFF. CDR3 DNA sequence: TGCGCCAGCAGTGAGTCGCCGGGAAGGTGGTACTCCTACAATGAGCAGTTCTTC.

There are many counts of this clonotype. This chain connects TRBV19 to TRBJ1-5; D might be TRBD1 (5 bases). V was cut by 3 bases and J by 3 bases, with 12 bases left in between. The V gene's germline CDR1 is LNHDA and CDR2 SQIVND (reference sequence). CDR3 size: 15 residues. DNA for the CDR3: TGTGCCAGTAGTATCAAGGGGAAGGACAATCAGCCCCAGCATTTT. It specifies CASSIKGKDNQPQHF.

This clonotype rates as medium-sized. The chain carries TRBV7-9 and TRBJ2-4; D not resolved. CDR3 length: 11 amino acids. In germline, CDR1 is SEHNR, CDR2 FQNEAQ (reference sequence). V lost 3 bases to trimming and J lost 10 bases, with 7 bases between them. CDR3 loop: CASSLELIQYF. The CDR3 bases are TGTGCCAGCAGCTTGGAATTAATTCAGTACTTC.

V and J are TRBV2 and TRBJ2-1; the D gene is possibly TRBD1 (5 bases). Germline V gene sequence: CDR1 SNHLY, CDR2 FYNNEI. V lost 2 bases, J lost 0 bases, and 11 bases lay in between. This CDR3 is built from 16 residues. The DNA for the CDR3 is TGTGCCAGCAGTGAACAGGGTCCCGGCTCCTACAATGAGCAGTTCTTC. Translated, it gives CASSEQGPGSYNEQFF.

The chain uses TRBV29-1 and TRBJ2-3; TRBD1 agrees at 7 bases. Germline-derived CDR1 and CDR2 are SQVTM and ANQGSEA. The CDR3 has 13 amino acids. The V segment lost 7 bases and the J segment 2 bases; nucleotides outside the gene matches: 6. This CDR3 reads CSADREITDTQYF. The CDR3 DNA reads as TGCAGCGCAGACAGGGAGATCACAGATACGCAGTATTTT.

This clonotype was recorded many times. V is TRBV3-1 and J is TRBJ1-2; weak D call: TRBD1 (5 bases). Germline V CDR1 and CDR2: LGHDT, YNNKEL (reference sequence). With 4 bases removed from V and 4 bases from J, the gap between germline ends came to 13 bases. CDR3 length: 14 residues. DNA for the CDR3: TGTGCCAGCAGCCTTCGGGACGTCGGCTATGGCTACACCTTC. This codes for CASSLRDVGYGYTF.

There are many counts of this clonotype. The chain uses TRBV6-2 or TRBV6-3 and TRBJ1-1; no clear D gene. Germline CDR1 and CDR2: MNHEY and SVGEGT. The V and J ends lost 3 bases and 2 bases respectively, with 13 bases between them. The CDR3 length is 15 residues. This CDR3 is CASSYGGILNTEAFF. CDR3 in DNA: TGTGCCAGCAGTTATGGTGGAATATTAAACACTGAAGCTTTCTTT.

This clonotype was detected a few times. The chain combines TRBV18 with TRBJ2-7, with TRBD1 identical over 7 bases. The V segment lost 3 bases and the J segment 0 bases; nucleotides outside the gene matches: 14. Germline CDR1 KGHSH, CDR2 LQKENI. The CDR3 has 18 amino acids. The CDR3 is CASSPPKGETGPSYEQYF. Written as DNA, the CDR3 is TGTGCCAGCTCACCTCCGAAGGGGGAGACAGGGCCCTCCTACGAGCAGTACTTC.

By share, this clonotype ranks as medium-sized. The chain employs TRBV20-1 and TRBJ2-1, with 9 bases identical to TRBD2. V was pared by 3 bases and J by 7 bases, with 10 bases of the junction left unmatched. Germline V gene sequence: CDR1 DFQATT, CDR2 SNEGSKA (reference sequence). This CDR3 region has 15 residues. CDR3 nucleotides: TGCAGTGCTAGCGGAAATTTGCTAGCGGGGAATGAGCAGTTCTTC. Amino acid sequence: CSASGNLLAGNEQFF.

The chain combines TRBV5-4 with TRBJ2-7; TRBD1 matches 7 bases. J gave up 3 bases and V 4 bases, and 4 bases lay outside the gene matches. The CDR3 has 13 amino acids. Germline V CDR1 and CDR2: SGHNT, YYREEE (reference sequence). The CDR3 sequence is CASSDGDSYEQYF. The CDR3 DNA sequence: TGTGCCAGCAGCGATGGGGACAGCTACGAGCAGTACTTC.

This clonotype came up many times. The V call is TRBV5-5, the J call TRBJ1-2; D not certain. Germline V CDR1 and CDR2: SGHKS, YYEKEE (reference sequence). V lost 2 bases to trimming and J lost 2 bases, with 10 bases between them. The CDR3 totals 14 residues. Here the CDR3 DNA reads TGTGCCAGCAGCTTAAGAGCCCTCAACTATGGCTACACCTTC. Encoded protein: CASSLRALNYGYTF.

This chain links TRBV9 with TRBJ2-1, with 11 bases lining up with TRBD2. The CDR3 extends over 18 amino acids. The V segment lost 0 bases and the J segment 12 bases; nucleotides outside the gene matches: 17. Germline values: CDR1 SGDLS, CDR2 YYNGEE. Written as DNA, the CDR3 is TGTGCCAGCAGCGTAGTCCCCCACGGTAGCGGGGGGGCCAGTGGGCAGTTCTTC. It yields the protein CASSVVPHGSGGASGQFF.

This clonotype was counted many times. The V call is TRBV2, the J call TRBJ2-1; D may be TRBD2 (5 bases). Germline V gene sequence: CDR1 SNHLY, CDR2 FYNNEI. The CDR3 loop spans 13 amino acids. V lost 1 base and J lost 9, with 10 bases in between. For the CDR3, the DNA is TGTGCCAGCAGTGAAGTTGCGGCGGGTGAGCAGTTCTTC. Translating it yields CASSEVAAGEQFF.

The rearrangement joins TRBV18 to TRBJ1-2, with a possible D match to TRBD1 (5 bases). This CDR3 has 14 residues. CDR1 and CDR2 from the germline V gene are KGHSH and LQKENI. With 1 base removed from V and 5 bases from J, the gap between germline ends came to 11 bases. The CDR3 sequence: CASSPLSDTYGYTF. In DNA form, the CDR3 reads TGTGCCAGCTCACCACTTTCGGACACTTATGGCTACACCTTC.

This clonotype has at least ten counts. DNA for the CDR3: TGCAGCGTTGTACCGTCTGGGGCCAACGTCCTGACTTTC. It encodes CSVVPSGANVLTF. The chain has TRBV29-1 and TRBJ2-6; no definite D call. CDR1 and CDR2 (germline): SQVTM, ANQGSEA. The CDR3 is 13 amino acids. With 4 bases removed from V and 1 base from J, the gap between germline ends came to 5 bases.

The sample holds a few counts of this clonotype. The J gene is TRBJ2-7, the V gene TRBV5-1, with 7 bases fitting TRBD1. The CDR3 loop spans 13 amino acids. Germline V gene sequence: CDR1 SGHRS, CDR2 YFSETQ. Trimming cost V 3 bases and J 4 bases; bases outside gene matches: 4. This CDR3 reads CASSSDRTYEQYF. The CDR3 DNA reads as TGCGCCAGCAGCTCGGACAGGACGTACGAGCAGTACTTC.

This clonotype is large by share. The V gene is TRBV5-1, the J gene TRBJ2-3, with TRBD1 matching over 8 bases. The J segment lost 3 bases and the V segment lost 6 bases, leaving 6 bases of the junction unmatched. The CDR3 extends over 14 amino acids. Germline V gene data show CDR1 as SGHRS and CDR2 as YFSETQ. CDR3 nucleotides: TGCGCCAGCACTACCGGACAGGGTACAGATACGCAGTATTTT. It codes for CASTTGQGTDTQYF.

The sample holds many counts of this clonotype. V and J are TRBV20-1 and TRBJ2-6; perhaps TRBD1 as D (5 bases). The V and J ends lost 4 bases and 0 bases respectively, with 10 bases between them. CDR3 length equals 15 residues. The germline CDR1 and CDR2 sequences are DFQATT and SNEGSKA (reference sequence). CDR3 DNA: TGCAGTGCTACTGGGGCCTACTCTGGGGCCAACGTCCTGACTTTC. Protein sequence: CSATGAYSGANVLTF.

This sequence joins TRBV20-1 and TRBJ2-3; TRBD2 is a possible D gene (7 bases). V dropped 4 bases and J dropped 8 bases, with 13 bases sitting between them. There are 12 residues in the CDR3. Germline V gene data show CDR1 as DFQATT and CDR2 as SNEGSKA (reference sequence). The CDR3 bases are TGCAGTGCTACCGCGGGGGCCGCTACGCAGTATTTT. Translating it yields CSATAGAATQYF.

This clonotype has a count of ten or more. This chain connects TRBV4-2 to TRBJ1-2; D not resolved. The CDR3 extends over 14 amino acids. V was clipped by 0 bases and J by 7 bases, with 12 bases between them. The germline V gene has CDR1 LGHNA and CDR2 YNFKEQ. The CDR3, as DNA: TGTGCCAGCAGCCAAGATTTAGGATTCAGTGGCTACACCTTC. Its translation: CASSQDLGFSGYTF.

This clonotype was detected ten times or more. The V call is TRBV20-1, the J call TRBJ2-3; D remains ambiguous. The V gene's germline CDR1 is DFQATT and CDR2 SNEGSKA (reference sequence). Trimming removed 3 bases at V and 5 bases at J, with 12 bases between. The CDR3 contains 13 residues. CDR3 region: CSASYNSGDTQYF. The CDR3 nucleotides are TGCAGTGCTAGTTACAACTCAGGAGATACGCAGTATTTT.

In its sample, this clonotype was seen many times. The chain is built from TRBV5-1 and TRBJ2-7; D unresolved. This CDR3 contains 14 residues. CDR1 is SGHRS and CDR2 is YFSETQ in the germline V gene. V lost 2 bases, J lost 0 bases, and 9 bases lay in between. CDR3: CASSLISLSYEQYF. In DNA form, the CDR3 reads TGCGCCAGCAGCTTAATCAGCCTCTCCTACGAGCAGTACTTC.

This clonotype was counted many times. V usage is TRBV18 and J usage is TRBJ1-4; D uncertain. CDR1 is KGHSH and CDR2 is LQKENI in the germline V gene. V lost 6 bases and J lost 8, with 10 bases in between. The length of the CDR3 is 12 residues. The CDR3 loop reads CASSPGKEKLFF. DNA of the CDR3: TGTGCCAGCTCCCCTGGGAAAGAAAAACTGTTTTTT.

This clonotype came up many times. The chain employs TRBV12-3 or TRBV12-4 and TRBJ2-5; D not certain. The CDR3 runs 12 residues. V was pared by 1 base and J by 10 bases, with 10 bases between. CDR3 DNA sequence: TGTGCCAGCAGTTTAGGGGGAAGGAGCCAGTACTTC. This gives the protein CASSLGGRSQYF.